Shown below are 27 T cell receptor beta chains from a single sample sequenced in a study of blood T cell repertoires in COVID-19. Profiled with immunoSEQ multiplex PCR; TCRdb holds only in-frame clones, not every one. The table includes 250,000 or so clones, around 84% detected once. Sequenced: peripheral blood. The source is a man aged 40-50 years who had recovered from COVID-19.

V is TRBV7-2 and J is TRBJ2-7, with D perhaps TRBD1 (6 bases). Germline V gene data show CDR1 as SGHTA and CDR2 as FQGNSA. The germline V and J ends were trimmed by 5 bases and 3 bases, with 11 bases remaining between them. The CDR3 runs 13 residues. The CDR3: CASSAGTFYEQYF. The CDR3, as DNA: TGTGCCAGCAGCGCTGGGACATTCTACGAGCAGTACTTC.

This chain joins TRBV25-1 and TRBJ1-3, with D possibly being TRBD1 (6 bases). Germline CDR1 MGHDK, CDR2 SYGVNS. V shed 2 bases and J shed 0 bases, with 11 bases lying between them. This CDR3 contains 16 residues. The CDR3, as DNA: TGTGCCAGCAGTGAAGATGGGACAAACTCTGGAAACACCATATATTTT. Translation: CASSEDGTNSGNTIYF.

The chain has TRBV6-5 and TRBJ2-7; 12 bases are a match to TRBD2. V trimming: 6 bases; J trimming: 7 bases; junction bases outside the gene matches: 10. The CDR3 length is 15 residues. In germline, CDR1 is MNHEY, CDR2 SVGAGI. DNA of the CDR3: TGTGCCAGCAGAGACTCTAGCGGGAGGGCGAGGGAGCAGTACTTC. This codes for CASRDSSGRAREQYF.

The gene calls are TRBV2 and TRBJ1-6, with TRBD1 identical over 10 bases. The CDR3 loop spans 14 amino acids. Per the germline V gene, CDR1 is SNHLY and CDR2 is FYNNEI. The V segment lost 6 bases and the J segment 6 bases; nucleotides outside the gene matches: 2. In DNA form, the CDR3 reads TGTGCCAGCAGCCGGGACAGGGGTAATTCACCCCTCCACTTT. Amino acids: CASSRDRGNSPLHF.

This clone was detected only once. The V call is TRBV12-5, the J call TRBJ2-1; maybe TRBD2 (5 bases). Germline V gene lookup returns CDR1 LGHNT and CDR2 FRNRAP. The CDR3 runs 12 residues. Between the trimmed V and J ends, which lost 5 bases and 12 bases, there was a span of 14 bases. The CDR3 here is CASGLQTGMQFF. CDR3 in DNA: TGTGCTAGTGGTCTCCAGACGGGGATGCAGTTCTTC.

This clone was seen once. The chain joins TRBV24-1 to TRBJ2-3; 10 nucleotides align to TRBD1. The CDR3 extends over 15 amino acids. The V gene end was trimmed by 4 bases and the J gene end by 1 base; junction bases not matched to a gene: 1. Germline V gives CDR1 KGHDR, CDR2 SFDVKD. CDR3 bases: TGTGCCACCAGTGAGGGGACAGGGGGCACAGATACGCAGTATTTT. Translation: CATSEGTGGTDTQYF.

The chain recombines TRBV6-1 with TRBJ1-3; maybe TRBD1 (6 bases). V gave up 3 bases and J gave up 0 bases, with 9 bases separating them. This CDR3 has 15 amino acids. Germline V CDR1 and CDR2: MNHNS, SASEGT. CDR3 coding DNA: TGTGCCAGCAGTGATGGGACAAACTCTGGAAACACCATATATTTT. Translated, it gives CASSDGTNSGNTIYF.

This chain links TRBV6-1 with TRBJ2-1; D uncertain. CDR1 MNHNS and CDR2 SASEGT come from the germline V gene. The V end lost 3 bases, the J end lost 3 bases, and 12 bases lay between the germline ends. This CDR3 spans 15 amino acids. CDR3 coding DNA: TGTGCCAGCAGTGAGTTGACCCCGGGCTACAATGAGCAGTTCTTC. This translates into CASSELTPGYNEQFF.

The chain has TRBV9 and TRBJ2-5; weak D call: TRBD1 (6 bases). Germline lookup yields CDR1 SGDLS and CDR2 YYNGEE. V was cut by 3 bases and J by 3 bases, with 15 bases left in between. The CDR3 consists of 15 residues. DNA of the CDR3: TGTGCCAGCAGCGCTACGACAGGAGAAAAAGAGACCCAGTACTTC. It codes for CASSATTGEKETQYF. Combining the CDR3 with reference TRBV9 and TRBJ2-5 gives the whole variable domain DSGVTQTPKHLITATGQRVTLRCSPRSGDLSVYWYQQSLDQGLQFLIQYYNGEERAKGNILERFSAQQFPDLHSELNLSSLELGDSALYFCASSATTGEKETQYFGPGTRLLVL.

The genes are TRBV5-1 and TRBJ2-7; TRBD2 matches 9 bases. Germline V gene lookup returns CDR1 SGHRS and CDR2 YFSETQ. This CDR3 is 15 amino acids long. V dropped 1 base and J dropped 7; count of bases not matched to a gene: 9. In DNA form, the CDR3 reads TGCGCCAGCAGCTTGAACGTAGCGGGAGTGGGGGAGCAGTACTTC. Encoded protein: CASSLNVAGVGEQYF.

The V call is TRBV7-2, the J call TRBJ2-1; D call uncertain. Per germline, CDR1 SGHTA and CDR2 FQGNSA. V lost 2 bases and J lost 5, with 10 bases in between. This CDR3 is 14 amino acids long. The CDR3 region has the DNA TGTGCCAGCAGCTTAACGGGTCGAAACAATGAGCAGTTCTTC. It encodes CASSLTGRNNEQFF.

This chain links TRBV7-2 with TRBJ2-7, with TRBD1 matching 7 bases. Germline V lookup: CDR1 SGHTA, CDR2 FQGNSA. V was pared by 5 bases and J by 7 bases, with 14 bases of the junction left unmatched. The CDR3 has 15 amino acids. This chain's CDR3 is CASSTTGVTYSEQYF. The CDR3 DNA follows: TGTGCCAGCAGCACCACAGGGGTGACCTATTCGGAGCAGTACTTC.

This chain links TRBV7-8 with TRBJ1-1; D possibly corresponds to TRBD1 (6 bases). CDR3 length: 15 residues. The V end was cut by 5 bases, the J end by 1 base, with 14 bases between. Germline CDR1 reads SGHVS; CDR2 reads FQNEAQ. CDR3 amino acids: CASSPSRGRNTEAFF. DNA for the CDR3: TGTGCCAGCAGCCCCTCCAGGGGAAGGAACACTGAAGCTTTCTTT.

The V call is TRBV11-2, the J call TRBJ2-5; D remains ambiguous. CDR3 length: 15 residues. The ends were cut back, 5 bases at V and 2 bases at J, with 15 bases in the middle. The germline V gene encodes CDR1 SGHAT and CDR2 FQNNGV. The CDR3 sequence: CASSQYDQLQETQYF. CDR3 coding DNA: TGTGCCAGCAGCCAGTACGATCAACTACAAGAGACCCAGTACTTC.

The rearrangement links TRBV5-4 to TRBJ1-2; TRBD1 is a possible D gene (5 bases). The CDR3 is 15 amino acids. The V gene's germline CDR1 is SGHNT and CDR2 YYREEE (reference sequence). V lost 1 base and J lost 5, with 15 bases in between. The CDR3 sequence is CASSLSVQGLYGYTF. In DNA form, the CDR3 reads TGTGCCAGCAGCTTGAGCGTGCAGGGTCTTTATGGCTACACCTTC.

The gene calls are TRBV19 and TRBJ2-7, with TRBD1 identical over 9 bases. Germline-derived CDR1 and CDR2 are LNHDA and SQIVND (reference sequence). V shed 3 bases, J shed 3 bases, and the junction held 9 bases outside the gene matches. This CDR3 is built from 16 residues. The CDR3 is CASSMPGQGKYYEQYF. CDR3 nucleotides: TGTGCCAGTAGTATGCCGGGACAGGGAAAATACTACGAGCAGTACTTC.

This clone was seen more than once but under ten times. This same CDR3 is encoded by further DNA sequences in the sample. The rearrangement links TRBV4-3 to TRBJ1-1; maybe TRBD1 (5 bases). CDR1 is LGHNA and CDR2 is YSLEER in the germline V gene. V lost 4 bases and J 1 base, leaving 10 bases between the germline ends. CDR3 size: 14 residues. The DNA for the CDR3 is TGCGCCAGCAGCCCGGGGACTGGGAACACTGAAGCTTTCTTT. Translated, it gives CASSPGTGNTEAFF.

This clone has a single count. The gene calls are TRBV7-9 and TRBJ1-2; no firm D call. The germline V gene has CDR1 SEHNR and CDR2 FQNEAQ (reference sequence). V shed 1 base and J shed 8 bases, with 8 bases lying between them. CDR3 length: 12 residues. The CDR3 DNA reads TGTGCCAGCAGCTTAGTTCGAGAGGGCTACACCTTC. Amino acids: CASSLVREGYTF.

V usage is TRBV2 and J usage is TRBJ2-3, with 7 bases matching TRBD1. The CDR3 spans 15 residues. V gave up 7 bases and J gave up 2 bases; unmatched junction bases: 9. Germline-derived CDR1 and CDR2 are SNHLY and FYNNEI. CDR3 region: CASTEETGITDTQYF. CDR3 nucleotides: TGTGCCAGCACCGAAGAGACAGGGATCACAGATACGCAGTATTTT.

This clone showed up just a few times. The chain has TRBV29-1 and TRBJ2-7, with a weak D call TRBD2 (5 bases). The CDR3 has 13 residues. Trimming took 6 bases from V and 3 from J, leaving 15 bases between them. Germline loops: CDR1 SQVTM, CDR2 ANQGSEA. The CDR3 reads CSVGPRANYEQYF. In DNA, the CDR3 is TGCAGCGTAGGTCCGCGGGCCAACTACGAGCAGTACTTC.

Only one count was recorded for this clone. This chain connects TRBV12-3 or TRBV12-4 to TRBJ1-6; D not certain. The V gene lost 7 bases and the J gene lost 10 bases, with 14 bases spanning the gap. CDR3 length equals 13 residues. In DNA, the CDR3 is TGTGCCAGCACCCGGGCGGGAGGCTCACCCCTCCACTTT. Protein sequence: CASTRAGGSPLHF.

This chain uses TRBV28 with TRBJ1-5; TRBD1 might be the D (6 bases). The ends were cut back, 8 bases at V and 2 bases at J, with 16 bases in the middle. CDR3 length: 15 residues. Germline assignment: CDR1 MDHEN and CDR2 SYDVKM. The CDR3 is CASASPTGGNQPQHF. In nucleotides, the CDR3 is TGTGCCAGCGCTTCTCCGACAGGAGGCAATCAGCCCCAGCATTTT.

This chain connects TRBV7-2 to TRBJ2-2, with D unresolved. The CDR3 loop spans 13 amino acids. Germline CDR1 SGHTA, CDR2 FQGNSA. Trimming took off 5 bases at V and 3 bases at J, with 7 bases between the two ends. The CDR3 DNA reads as TGTGCCAGCAGCCGTCAGTACACCGGGGAGCTGTTTTTT. Translation: CASSRQYTGELFF.

The chain couples TRBV10-1 to TRBJ2-2, with 8 bases that match TRBD2. The V gene's germline CDR1 is WNHNN and CDR2 SYGVQD (reference sequence). Trimming cost V 5 bases and J 0 bases; bases outside gene matches: 2. CDR3 size: 15 residues. CDR3 in amino acids: CASSPGLANTGELFF. For the CDR3, the DNA is TGCGCCAGCAGTCCGGGACTAGCGAACACCGGGGAGCTGTTTTTT.

V and J are TRBV2 and TRBJ1-4; perhaps TRBD1 as D (5 bases). V was trimmed by 3 bases and J by 3 bases, leaving 11 bases between them. Germline assignment: CDR1 SNHLY and CDR2 FYNNEI. The CDR3 is 15 amino acids. This CDR3 is CASSDSGGSNEKLFF. CDR3 in DNA: TGTGCCAGCAGTGACTCTGGGGGGTCTAATGAAAAACTGTTTTTT.

The chain joins TRBV2 to TRBJ2-3; maybe TRBD1 (6 bases). CDR3 length: 14 amino acids. Trimming took off 2 bases at V and 5 bases at J, with 11 bases between the two ends. In germline, CDR1 is SNHLY, CDR2 FYNNEI. CDR3 in DNA: TGTGCCAGCAGTGAACAAGCAGGGGAAGATACGCAGTATTTT. This sequence encodes CASSEQAGEDTQYF.

The chain employs TRBV5-1 and TRBJ2-2; possibly TRBD2 for D (7 bases). From germline, CDR1 is SGHRS and CDR2 YFSETQ. The CDR3 extends over 15 amino acids. The germline V and J ends were trimmed by 3 bases and 6 bases, with 15 bases remaining between them. The CDR3 DNA follows: TGCGCCAGCAGCTCGTATCTAGGGGGGGCCGGGGAGCTGTTTTTT. Protein sequence: CASSSYLGGAGELFF.